Listed here are 24 T cell receptor beta chains from one sample, sequenced in a study of T cell responses to AZD1222 COVID-19 vaccine (TCRdb year 2021). The method was the immunoSEQ multiplex PCR assay. Here the immuneACCESS table is served through TCRdb, limited to in-frame sequences with V and J called. Missing clones are a known gap in these copies; in checked studies unresolved V genes cover under half, and the rest lacks a known reason. For this sample the table gives about 69,000 clones, of which 75% to 90% were detected only once. Around a quarter of the sample is in the top ten clones. What the time point label conveys for this sample: about 28 days (+/-7) after the second vaccine dose. The sequences come from peripheral blood, collected 28 days after the second AZD1222 dose. These receptors originate from an adult who received the AZD1222 COVID-19 vaccine.

The chain couples TRBV5-1 to TRBJ2-3; D gene ambiguous. CDR1 is SGHRS, CDR2 YFSETQ, per germline. Trimming took 4 bases from V and 5 from J, leaving 14 bases between them. The CDR3 runs 14 residues. CDR3 nucleotides: TGCGCCAGCAGCCCGGATCTTTGGGAAGATACGCAGTATTTT. Amino acid sequence: CASSPDLWEDTQYF.

In this sample, this clone turned up once. The CDR3: CASSLAGNSNQPQHF. The CDR3 DNA reads as TGCGCCAGCAGCTTGGCTGGGAATAGCAATCAGCCCCAGCATTTT. The J gene is TRBJ1-5, the V gene TRBV5-1; no clear D gene. The germline gives CDR1 SGHRS, CDR2 YFSETQ. The CDR3 covers 15 residues. V was pared by 0 bases and J by 0 bases, with 7 bases between.

The chain recombines TRBV19 with TRBJ1-2; TRBD1 matches at 9 bases. After removal of 3 bases from V and 2 bases from J, the junction contained 1 base not matched to a gene. This CDR3 has 14 residues. CDR1 LNHDA and CDR2 SQIVND come from the germline V gene (reference sequence). The DNA for the CDR3 is TGTGCCAGTAGTATCGGGACAGGGAACTATGGCTACACCTTC. Translating it yields CASSIGTGNYGYTF.

The rearrangement links TRBV10-1 to TRBJ2-1; 8 bases match TRBD1. J lost 12 bases, V lost 0 bases, and 7 bases had no gene match. CDR3 length: 14 residues. CDR1 and CDR2 from the germline V gene are WNHNN and SYGVQD (reference sequence). The CDR3 DNA sequence: TGCGCCAGCAGTGAGTCGAGGACAGGGATCGGGCAGTTCTTC. Translating it yields CASSESRTGIGQFF.

The J gene is TRBJ1-3, the V gene TRBV5-1; no clear D. V was cut by 0 bases and J by 0 bases, with 4 bases left in between. The germline V gene has CDR1 SGHRS and CDR2 YFSETQ. This CDR3 is built from 14 residues. The CDR3 here is CASSLDSSGNTIYF. In DNA form, the CDR3 reads TGCGCCAGCAGCTTGGACAGCTCTGGAAACACCATATATTTT.

The genes are TRBV9 and TRBJ2-1, with 8 bases identical to TRBD2. The CDR3 loop spans 12 amino acids. Unmatched junction bases numbered 4, after V lost 4 bases and J lost 10 bases. Germline lookup yields CDR1 SGDLS and CDR2 YYNGEE. In DNA, the CDR3 is TGTGCCAGCAGCACGCGGACTAGCGAGCAGTTCTTC. The encoded protein is CASSTRTSEQFF.

This sequence joins TRBV10-1 and TRBJ2-1; D gene unclear. The CDR3 has 17 amino acids. CDR1 and CDR2 (germline): WNHNN, SYGVQD (reference sequence). V was clipped by 0 bases and J by 5 bases, with 17 bases between them. This chain's CDR3 is CASSESYPHEGHNEQFF. The CDR3 DNA is TGCGCCAGCAGTGAGTCTTACCCCCACGAAGGACACAATGAGCAGTTCTTC.

The chain recombines TRBV24-1 with TRBJ1-4; tentative D call: TRBD1 (5 bases). CDR3 length: 13 residues. Germline CDR1 and CDR2: KGHDR and SFDVKD. V gave up 4 bases and J gave up 7 bases, with 9 bases separating them. This chain's CDR3 is CATSDGAGEKLFF. Written as DNA, the CDR3 is TGTGCCACCAGTGACGGGGCCGGTGAAAAACTGTTTTTT.

This chain uses TRBV5-4 with TRBJ2-3; D is unresolved. Trimming removed 0 bases at V and 3 bases at J, with 17 bases between. The CDR3 consists of 17 residues. Germline V gives CDR1 SGHNT, CDR2 YYREEE (reference sequence). The CDR3 loop is CASSLDWAASKTDTQYF. The CDR3 nucleotides read TGTGCCAGCAGCTTGGATTGGGCGGCCAGTAAAACAGATACGCAGTATTTT.

The genes are TRBV19 and TRBJ2-3; D not certain. The CDR3 extends over 14 amino acids. V was cut by 1 base and J by 0 bases, with 5 bases left in between. CDR1 is LNHDA and CDR2 is SQIVND in the germline V gene (reference sequence). The CDR3 DNA reads TGTGCCAGTAGTATAGCCCATAGCACAGATACGCAGTATTTT. It translates to CASSIAHSTDTQYF.

V is TRBV12-3 or TRBV12-4 and J is TRBJ2-5; D unclear. V lost 2 bases, J lost 5 bases, and 6 bases lay in between. This CDR3 is built from 12 residues. The CDR3 nucleotides read TGTGCCAGCAGTTTATGGGCGGAGACCCAGTACTTC. Protein product: CASSLWAETQYF.

This chain connects TRBV7-4 to TRBJ2-1; TRBD1 agrees at 10 bases. The V and J ends lost 0 bases and 2 bases, in that order; junction bases with no gene match: 13. Per the germline V gene, CDR1 is SGHVT and CDR2 is SQSDAQ. The CDR3 spans 20 residues. The CDR3 loop is CASSLAPRDRGRGAYNEQFF. CDR3 nucleotide sequence: TGTGCCAGCAGCTTAGCGCCCCGGGACAGGGGAAGGGGGGCCTACAATGAGCAGTTCTTC.

The CDR3 region is CASGRDGGSTEAFF. For the CDR3, the DNA is TGTGCCAGCGGCAGAGACGGGGGTTCCACTGAAGCTTTCTTT. V and J are TRBV5-4 and TRBJ1-1; D may be TRBD1 (5 bases). The CDR3 length is 14 residues. V was clipped by 7 bases and J by 4 bases, with 17 bases between them. The germline CDR1 and CDR2 sequences are SGHNT and YYREEE (reference sequence).

This chain uses TRBV2 with TRBJ1-2, with 10 bases fitting TRBD1. The ends lost 8 bases at V and 3 bases at J; junction bases unmatched: 6. The CDR3 spans 14 residues. In germline, CDR1 is SNHLY, CDR2 FYNNEI. The CDR3 spells CASDTGTGDYGYTF. CDR3 in DNA: TGTGCCAGCGATACCGGGACAGGGGACTATGGCTACACCTTC.

The chain uses TRBV2 and TRBJ2-3; D remains unclear. The CDR3 length is 13 residues. Germline CDR1 reads SNHLY; CDR2 reads FYNNEI. The V end lost 5 bases, the J end lost 3 bases, and 9 bases lay between the germline ends. The CDR3 DNA is TGTGCCAGCAGTCAATCTATTACAGATACGCAGTATTTT. Protein: CASSQSITDTQYF.

The chain employs TRBV5-1 and TRBJ2-7, with D possibly being TRBD1 (6 bases). This CDR3 is 14 amino acids long. The germline V gene has CDR1 SGHRS and CDR2 YFSETQ. The V and J ends lost 0 bases and 5 bases respectively, with 12 bases between them. The CDR3 reads CASSLAQGPHEQYF. The CDR3 nucleotides are TGCGCCAGCAGCTTGGCCCAGGGGCCCCACGAGCAGTACTTC.

J is TRBJ2-4 and V is TRBV7-2; no clear D gene. Trimming left V 6 bases short and J 0 bases short, with 15 bases between. From germline, CDR1 is SGHTA and CDR2 FQGNSA. The CDR3 has 16 amino acids. Here the CDR3 reads CASSFESALAKNIQYF. DNA for the CDR3: TGTGCCAGCAGTTTTGAATCAGCTCTAGCCAAAAACATTCAGTACTTC.

This clone has just one count. V is TRBV5-1 and J is TRBJ1-5; TRBD1 matches at 7 bases. CDR1 is SGHRS and CDR2 is YFSETQ in the germline V gene. With 3 bases clipped from V and 2 bases from J, the junction kept 2 bases outside the gene matches. This CDR3 is built from 14 residues. CDR3 amino acids: CASSSQGGNQPQHF. DNA of the CDR3: TGCGCCAGCAGCTCTCAGGGGGGCAATCAGCCCCAGCATTTT. Looking up the rest from reference TRBV5-1 and TRBJ1-5 gives the full variable domain: KAGVTQTPRYLIKTRGQQVTLSCSPISGHRSVSWYQQTPGQGLQFLFEYFSETQRNKGNFPGRFSGRQFSNSRSEMNVSTLELGDSALYLCASSSQGGNQPQHFGDGTRLSIL.

This chain uses TRBV10-3 with TRBJ1-2, with D tentatively TRBD1 (6 bases). The CDR3 spans 14 residues. V was clipped by 6 bases and J by 1 base, with 12 bases between them. The germline V gene encodes CDR1 ENHRY and CDR2 SYGVKD. CDR3 in DNA: TGTGCCATCAGGCTACAGGGATTTAACTATGGCTACACCTTC. This gives the protein CAIRLQGFNYGYTF.

This chain connects TRBV18 to TRBJ1-1; D unclear. Looked up from germline, CDR1 is KGHSH and CDR2 is LQKENI. This CDR3 contains 15 residues. The germline V and J ends were trimmed by 1 base and 1 base, with 10 bases remaining between them. The chain's CDR3 is CASSPQEGGNTEAFF. Here the CDR3 DNA reads TGTGCCAGCTCACCACAGGAAGGAGGGAACACTGAAGCTTTCTTT.

V usage is TRBV24-1 and J usage is TRBJ1-2; D not certain. Per the germline V gene, CDR1 is KGHDR and CDR2 is SFDVKD. The CDR3 contains 11 residues. V shed 3 bases and J shed 8 bases, with 6 bases lying between them. The CDR3 region has the DNA TGTGCCACCAGTGATCACGGGGGCTACACCTTC. Translated: CATSDHGGYTF.

The chain combines TRBV12-3 or TRBV12-4 with TRBJ1-1; D remains unclear. CDR3 length: 12 amino acids. Trimming shortened V by 3 bases and J by 6 bases, and 8 bases separated the two germline ends. CDR3 nucleotide sequence: TGTGCCAGCAGTTTTACCACAGCTGAAGCTTTCTTT. Protein product: CASSFTTAEAFF.

The CDR3 coding sequence is TGCGCCAGCAGCGGCGCGACAGGGGGCGAAAAACTGTTTTTT. Encoded protein: CASSGATGGEKLFF. V and J are TRBV5-1 and TRBJ1-4; 10 bases align to TRBD1. CDR1 and CDR2 (germline): SGHRS, YFSETQ. CDR3 length: 14 residues. The ends lost 4 bases at V and 8 bases at J; junction bases unmatched: 5.

The chain carries TRBV5-1 and TRBJ1-4; 7 bases line up with TRBD1. This CDR3 has 16 residues. CDR1 and CDR2 (germline): SGHRS, YFSETQ. The CDR3 loop reads CAESGVVGQLNEKLFF. The CDR3, as DNA: TGCGCAGAATCCGGGGTGGTGGGACAGCTTAATGAAAAACTGTTTTTT.